Below are 5 T cell receptor beta chains sequenced from a single sample in a study of blood T cell repertoires in COVID-19. Data came from immunoSEQ multiplex PCR; TCRdb stores just in-frame clones and leaves some out. In the table there are over 100,000 clones, approximately 86% of which are singletons. Sequencing was performed on peripheral blood. The receptors come from a woman between 65 and 79 years old with COVID-19, enrolled during active disease.

The chain has TRBV6-5 and TRBJ2-3; 10 bases match TRBD1. Germline CDR1 reads MNHEY; CDR2 reads SVGAGI. The V and J ends lost 10 bases and 3 bases, in that order; junction bases with no gene match: 4. The CDR3 is 13 amino acids. The chain's CDR3 is CATRTGGTDTQYF. The CDR3 DNA reads TGTGCCACCAGGACAGGGGGGACAGATACGCAGTATTTT.

V usage is TRBV10-2 and J usage is TRBJ2-2; weak D call: TRBD1 (6 bases). The CDR3 is made up of 14 amino acids. Germline V gene data show CDR1 as WSHSY and CDR2 as SAAADI. The ends were cut back, 10 bases at V and 2 bases at J, with 14 bases in the middle. This CDR3 reads CATPRDINTGELFF. The CDR3 region has the DNA TGCGCCACACCCCGGGACATTAACACCGGGGAGCTGTTTTTT.

This sequence joins TRBV10-1 and TRBJ1-6; no reliable D call. V lost 7 bases and J 0 bases, leaving 10 bases between the germline ends. The CDR3 extends over 15 amino acids. Germline assignment: CDR1 WNHNN and CDR2 SYGVQD (reference sequence). CDR3 loop: CASIVYSSYNSPLHF. Written as DNA, the CDR3 is TGCGCCAGCATTGTTTATAGCTCCTATAATTCACCCCTCCACTTT.

In DNA form, the CDR3 reads TGTGCCAGCAGTGAAAGGGGACAAGGGCTACTCTACACCTTC. Protein: CASSERGQGLLYTF. The chain employs TRBV2 and TRBJ1-2, with a tentative D call TRBD1 (6 bases). Trimming took 2 bases from V and 10 from J, leaving 17 bases between them. This CDR3 has 14 amino acids. The V gene's germline CDR1 is SNHLY and CDR2 FYNNEI.

The chain carries TRBV9 and TRBJ1-1; D perhaps matches TRBD1 (6 bases). Between the trimmed V and J ends, which lost 0 bases and 8 bases, there was a span of 11 bases. The CDR3 is made up of 13 amino acids. Germline CDR1 and CDR2: SGDLS and YYNGEE. The CDR3 DNA is TGTGCCAGCAGCGTAGCAGCAGGGGCCGAAGCTTTCTTT. This encodes CASSVAAGAEAFF.